These T cell receptor beta chains were read from a single sample in a study of cytomegalovirus exposure and HLA in healthy donors. The data were produced by immunoSEQ multiplex PCR, yet TCRdb's version contains in-frame clones alone and is incomplete. In the table there are approximately 100,000 clones, under 80% of which are singletons. Sequenced sample: PBMCs. All receptors come from a woman between 50 and 59 years old in good health and CMV-seropositive. Each CDR3 is given with its conserved first and last residue. D genes are given only for firm matches. Rows give clone size only sometimes, using once, few, many, or a class for an expanded clone.

D: TRBD1
V: TRBV5-1
J: TRBJ1-1
size: NA
CDR3: CASSPDFRTGWMNTEAFF
DNA: TGCGCCAGCAGCCCGGATTTCAGGACAGGGTGGATGAACACTGAAGCTTTCTTT

D: TRBD1
V: TRBV7-6
J: TRBJ1-6
size: few
CDR3: CASSSPGQGRSPLHF
DNA: TGTGCCAGCAGCTCACCCGGACAGGGAAGGTCACCCCTCCACTTT

D: NA
V: TRBV9
J: TRBJ1-2
size: NA
CDR3: CASSSSSYGYTF
DNA: TGTGCCAGCAGCTCGTCGTCCTATGGCTACACCTTC

D: TRBD1
V: TRBV5-6
J: TRBJ1-1
size: NA
CDR3: CASSLAQGVGTEAFF
DNA: TGTGCCAGCAGCTTGGCCCAGGGGGTGGGGACTGAAGCTTTCTTT

D: NA
V: TRBV9
J: TRBJ1-1
size: NA
CDR3: CASSPGQPSGAFF
DNA: TGTGCCAGCAGCCCAGGACAACCAAGCGGGGCTTTCTTT

D: TRBD1
V: TRBV18
J: TRBJ1-1
size: NA
CDR3: CASSPSGQFEAFF
DNA: TGTGCCAGCTCACCTTCGGGACAGTTTGAAGCTTTCTTT

D: TRBD1
V: TRBV6-5
J: TRBJ2-2
size: NA
CDR3: CASSYAGTGVTGELFF
DNA: TGTGCCAGCAGTTACGCGGGGACAGGGGTCACCGGGGAGCTGTTTTTT

D: NA
V: TRBV30
J: TRBJ1-3
size: NA
CDR3: CAWSDEGNTIYF
DNA: TGTGCCTGGAGTGACGAGGGAAACACCATATATTTT

D: TRBD1
V: TRBV5-1
J: TRBJ1-6
size: NA
CDR3: CASSLDRGNSPLHF
DNA: TGCGCCAGCAGCTTGGACAGGGGAAATTCACCCCTCCACTTT

D: NA
V: TRBV5-1
J: TRBJ2-7
size: NA
CDR3: CASSSPSATYEQYF
DNA: TGCGCCAGCAGCTCCCCCAGTGCAACCTACGAGCAGTACTTC

D: TRBD1
V: TRBV5-8
J: TRBJ1-1
size: NA
CDR3: CASSFRGRNTEAFF
DNA: TGTGCCAGCAGCTTCAGGGGGCGGAACACTGAAGCTTTCTTT

D: NA
V: TRBV14
J: TRBJ2-7
size: NA
CDR3: CASSQGESRIGYEQYF
DNA: TGTGCCAGCAGCCAAGGTGAATCCCGAATCGGCTACGAGCAGTACTTC

D: TRBD1
V: TRBV6-6
J: TRBJ2-7
size: few
CDR3: CASSWDRVYEQYF
DNA: TGTGCCAGCAGCTGGGACAGAGTCTACGAGCAGTACTTC

D: NA
V: TRBV4-2
J: TRBJ2-3
size: NA
CDR3: CASRNWAGTADTQYF
DNA: TGTGCCAGCAGGAACTGGGCAGGTACGGCAGATACGCAGTATTTT

D: TRBD1
V: TRBV6-5
J: TRBJ2-3
size: NA
CDR3: CASSYWGTDTDTQYF
DNA: TGTGCCAGCAGTTACTGGGGGACAGACACAGATACGCAGTATTTT